The 23 T cell receptor beta chains in this list originate from one sample, sequenced in a study of blood T cell repertoires in COVID-19. The table came from immunoSEQ multiplex PCR; TCRdb's copy has only in-frame clones and leaves some out. The table lists about 120,000 clones, about 85% of them singletons. Sequencing was performed on peripheral blood. These receptors came from a woman at least 80 years old with acute or convalescent COVID-19.

In this sample, this clone turned up once. Here the CDR3 reads CASSEADSSYSPLHF. As DNA, the CDR3 is TGTGCCAGCAGTGAAGCGGACAGCAGCTATTCACCCCTCCACTTT. This chain connects TRBV2 to TRBJ1-6, with D perhaps TRBD1 (6 bases). CDR3 length: 15 amino acids. V lost 0 bases and J 8 bases, leaving 11 bases between the germline ends. Germline V gives CDR1 SNHLY, CDR2 FYNNEI.

The V and J genes are TRBV3-1 (or the pseudogene TRBV3-2) and TRBJ1-4, with 7 positions matching TRBD1. Per the germline V gene, CDR1 is LGHDT and CDR2 is YNNKEL (reference sequence). The CDR3 has 16 residues. V was clipped by 4 bases and J by 5 bases; unmatched bases: 10. The CDR3 is CASSLRTGGFNEKLFF. CDR3 DNA sequence: TGTGCCAGCAGCCTACGGACAGGAGGGTTCAATGAAAAACTGTTTTTT.

The rearrangement links TRBV14 to TRBJ1-1; 9 bases line up with TRBD1. Germline V gives CDR1 SGHDN, CDR2 FVKESK. After removal of 3 bases from V and 4 bases from J, the junction contained 12 bases not matched to a gene. There are 17 residues in the CDR3. Here the CDR3 DNA reads TGTGCCAGCAGCCAGGAACCCGGGACAGGGTTTTCCACTGAAGCTTTCTTT. Translated, it gives CASSQEPGTGFSTEAFF. The entire variable domain, with the rest obtained from reference TRBV14 and TRBJ1-1, is as follows: EAGVTQFPSHSVIEKGQTVTLRCDPISGHDNLYWYRRVMGKEIKFLLHFVKESKQDESGMPNNRFLAERTGGTYSTLKVQPAELEDSGVYFCASSQEPGTGFSTEAFFGQGTRLTVV.

V is TRBV6-1 and J is TRBJ2-1, with 12 bases matching TRBD2. J lost 0 bases, V lost 4 bases, and 4 bases had no gene match. CDR3 length: 17 residues. Per the germline V gene, CDR1 is MNHNS and CDR2 is SASEGT. CDR3: CASSVRLAGDSYNEQFF. In DNA, the CDR3 is TGTGCCAGCAGTGTTCGACTAGCGGGGGACTCCTACAATGAGCAGTTCTTC.

V usage is TRBV5-1 and J usage is TRBJ1-2; D might be TRBD1 (6 bases). The CDR3 is made up of 15 amino acids. Trimming removed 7 bases at V and 2 bases at J, with 18 bases between. From germline, CDR1 is SGHRS and CDR2 YFSETQ. The CDR3 nucleotides read TGCGCCAGCCACCCTACGACAGGCGCAAACTATGGCTACACCTTC. Translated: CASHPTTGANYGYTF.

The chain is built from TRBV2 and TRBJ1-2; a possible D gene is TRBD1 (6 bases). Germline CDR1 and CDR2: SNHLY and FYNNEI. This CDR3 spans 13 amino acids. V was cut by 5 bases and J by 4 bases, with 11 bases left in between. This chain's CDR3 is CASSPDRSYGYTF. The CDR3 nucleotides read TGTGCCAGCAGTCCCGACAGGTCCTATGGCTACACCTTC.

This clone was observed once. The chain uses TRBV2 and TRBJ1-2, with D maybe TRBD1 (5 bases). Per the germline V gene, CDR1 is SNHLY and CDR2 is FYNNEI. CDR3 length: 12 amino acids. Trimming cost V 2 bases and J 8 bases, with 9 bases left between them. The DNA for the CDR3 is TGTGCCAGCAGTGAATTGGGGGGAGGCTACACCTTC. Its protein is CASSELGGGYTF.

With regard to this clone: At one end the junction does not follow the germline gene, possibly because of a read error. The V and J genes are TRBV7-7 and TRBJ2-5, with D possibly being TRBD2 (6 bases). CDR3 length: 13 amino acids. Germline-derived CDR1 and CDR2 are SSHAT and FNYEAQ (reference sequence). The CDR3 DNA reads as TGTGCTAGCAGCCCGGGACTGGGGGAGACCCAGTACTTC. Amino acid sequence: CASSPGLGETQYF.

This sequence joins TRBV7-9 and TRBJ1-2; 11 bases match TRBD1. The V gene end was trimmed by 4 bases and the J gene end by 8 bases; junction bases not matched to a gene: 6. The CDR3 is made up of 14 amino acids. From germline, CDR1 is SEHNR and CDR2 FQNEAQ (reference sequence). This CDR3 reads CASSSGTGGVGYTF. The CDR3 coding sequence is TGTGCCAGCAGCTCAGGGACAGGGGGGGTCGGCTACACCTTC.

The rearrangement uses TRBV5-1 and TRBJ1-4; D is uncertain. The CDR3 has 13 amino acids. The germline V gene encodes CDR1 SGHRS and CDR2 YFSETQ. The V end lost 0 bases, the J end lost 7 bases, and 7 bases lay between the germline ends. The CDR3 bases are TGCGCCAGCAGCTTGGAATCGGGTGAAAAACTGTTTTTT. Amino acids: CASSLESGEKLFF.

In its sample, this clone was seen once. The gene calls are TRBV18 and TRBJ1-2; possible D gene TRBD1, 5 bases. This CDR3 spans 12 amino acids. The V end lost 4 bases, the J end lost 4 bases, and 7 bases lay between the germline ends. Germline CDR1 is KGHSH and CDR2 is LQKENI. This CDR3 reads CASSRDSYGYTF. CDR3 nucleotide sequence: TGTGCCAGCTCACGAGACAGCTATGGCTACACCTTC.

The V and J genes are TRBV29-1 and TRBJ1-1; perhaps TRBD1 as D (6 bases). This CDR3 has 14 amino acids. Looked up from germline, CDR1 is SQVTM and CDR2 is ANQGSEA. V was pared by 0 bases and J by 4 bases, with 12 bases between. For the CDR3, the DNA is TGCAGCGTTGAAGAGGCAGGGGTTGGCACTGAAGCTTTCTTT. This sequence encodes CSVEEAGVGTEAFF.

This clone has more than one count but fewer than ten. The V and J genes are TRBV19 and TRBJ1-5; D gene unclear. The CDR3 is 16 residues long. Per germline, CDR1 LNHDA and CDR2 SQIVND (reference sequence). The V and J ends lost 4 bases and 3 bases respectively, with 16 bases between them. The CDR3 sequence: CASSNRYRSINQPQHF. For the CDR3, the DNA is TGTGCCAGTAGTAATCGTTATAGGAGTATCAATCAGCCCCAGCATTTT.

The chain has TRBV9 and TRBJ1-5, with D possibly TRBD1 on 6 matching bases. Trimming pared 4 bases from V and 7 bases from J, leaving 15 bases between. The CDR3 totals 14 residues. Per the germline V gene, CDR1 is SGDLS and CDR2 is YYNGEE. CDR3 region: CASSHGAGEQPQHF. In DNA form, the CDR3 reads TGTGCCAGCAGCCACGGGGCAGGGGAACAGCCCCAGCATTTT.

The CDR3 DNA reads as TGTGCCTGGATAGCCCCGGGACACTTGGGTCAACAAACTAACTATGGCTACACCTTC. Protein product: CAWIAPGHLGQQTNYGYTF. The chain employs TRBV30 and TRBJ1-2; D is perhaps TRBD1 (6 bases). The germline gives CDR1 GTSNPN, CDR2 SVGIG (reference sequence). Trimming cost V 4 bases and J 0 bases, with 27 bases left between them. This CDR3 has 19 amino acids.

The J gene is TRBJ1-4, the V gene TRBV4-1; no clear D gene. The CDR3 consists of 14 residues. Germline-derived CDR1 and CDR2 are MGHRA and YSYEKL. Trimming left V 1 base short and J 6 bases short, with 9 bases between. CDR3 protein: CASSQVSGYEKLFF. CDR3 coding DNA: TGCGCCAGCAGCCAAGTTTCAGGCTATGAAAAACTGTTTTTT.

This clone has more than one count but fewer than ten. The rearrangement joins TRBV6-5 to TRBJ1-1; 7 bases agree with TRBD1. The V gene's germline CDR1 is MNHEY and CDR2 SVGAGI. The CDR3 has 14 residues. The V and J ends lost 6 bases and 4 bases, in that order; junction bases with no gene match: 8. The CDR3 nucleotides are TGTGCCAGCAGGGGAATGACAGGGCCCACTGAAGCTTTCTTT. This sequence encodes CASRGMTGPTEAFF.

Only one count was recorded for this clone. The chain combines TRBV28 with TRBJ1-1; 9 bases agree with TRBD1. The CDR3 loop spans 14 amino acids. Germline loops: CDR1 MDHEN, CDR2 SYDVKM. V lost 7 bases and J lost 3; bases outside the gene matches: 6. Written as DNA, the CDR3 is TGTGCCAGCACGATACAGGGGGCGGACACTGAAGCTTTCTTT. As protein: CASTIQGADTEAFF.

This clone was seen just once. CDR3 region: CASSLGQGAGNTIYF. CDR3 in DNA: TGCGCCAGCAGCTTGGGACAGGGGGCTGGAAACACCATATATTTT. V usage is TRBV5-1 and J usage is TRBJ1-3; 9 positions agree with TRBD1. Germline V gene sequence: CDR1 SGHRS, CDR2 YFSETQ. J lost 2 bases, V lost 0 bases, and 0 bases had no gene match. The CDR3 spans 15 residues.

This clone was seen only a few times. The CDR3 DNA is TGTGCCAGCAGTTCCCCCATCGGGGGCACTGAAGCTTTCTTT. This sequence encodes CASSSPIGGTEAFF. The V and J genes are TRBV6-6 and TRBJ1-1, with a possible D match to TRBD1 (5 bases). This CDR3 is 14 amino acids long. Trimming pared 4 bases from V and 4 bases from J, leaving 13 bases between. Germline V gives CDR1 MNHNY, CDR2 SVGAGI (reference sequence).

The CDR3 sequence is CASSLGVGGDAFF. The CDR3 coding sequence is TGCGCCAGCAGCTTGGGGGTGGGAGGCGACGCTTTCTTT. The chain carries TRBV5-1 and TRBJ1-1; D not resolved. V was trimmed by 0 bases and J by 11 bases, leaving 14 bases between them. The germline V gene encodes CDR1 SGHRS and CDR2 YFSETQ. The CDR3 runs to 13 residues.

This clone was observed a single time. The chain links TRBV28 to TRBJ1-1; maybe TRBD1 (6 bases). Germline V gene lookup returns CDR1 MDHEN and CDR2 SYDVKM. V was clipped by 1 base and J by 0 bases, with 9 bases between them. This CDR3 comprises 15 residues. The CDR3 region is CASSLFGTLNTEAFF. The DNA of the CDR3 is TGTGCCAGCAGTTTATTTGGGACACTGAACACTGAAGCTTTCTTT.

This chain uses TRBV28 with TRBJ2-1; TRBD2 matches at 11 bases. Germline values: CDR1 MDHEN, CDR2 SYDVKM. The trim removed 5 bases at V and 8 bases at J, leaving 11 bases unmatched. CDR3 size: 16 residues. In nucleotides, the CDR3 is TGTGCCAGCAGTCAGTATCTAGCGGGGGGAATACATGAGCAGTTCTTC. Protein: CASSQYLAGGIHEQFF.